The 18 T cell receptor beta chains below were found in one sample sequenced in a study of siplizumab effects on memory and regulatory T cells. This table comes from immunoSEQ multiplex PCR, and its TCRdb copy is limited to in-frame clones, with some not included. The sample contains approximately 60,000 clones, approximately 79% of which appear only once. The sample was memory CD4+ T cells sorted from blood. The receptors were gathered from a human donor in good health.

There are a few counts of this clone. The chain employs TRBV2 and TRBJ1-6; D unclear. The germline V and J ends were trimmed by 5 bases and 10 bases, with 12 bases remaining between them. CDR3 length equals 13 residues. Germline V lookup: CDR1 SNHLY, CDR2 FYNNEI. CDR3 DNA: TGTGCCAGCAGTTCCCAAGAGTGGTCACCCCTCCACTTT. It encodes CASSSQEWSPLHF.

The rearrangement joins TRBV7-3 to TRBJ2-7; 8 nucleotides line up with TRBD1. The ends lost 2 bases at V and 2 bases at J; junction bases unmatched: 11. The V gene's germline CDR1 is SGHTA and CDR2 FQGTGA. This CDR3 has 17 amino acids. CDR3 bases: TGTGCCAGCAGCTTAGTAGGAACAGGGACAGGCCCCTACGAGCAGTACTTC. It yields the protein CASSLVGTGTGPYEQYF.

The gene calls are TRBV7-2 and TRBJ2-5; D is perhaps TRBD1 or TRBD2 (7 bases each). Germline V gene data show CDR1 as SGHTA and CDR2 as FQGNSA. The CDR3 is 16 amino acids. V was clipped by 5 bases and J by 2 bases, with 18 bases between them. The CDR3 is CASSRGRGQGQETQYF. The CDR3 DNA is TGTGCCAGCAGCCGAGGGAGGGGGCAGGGGCAAGAGACCCAGTACTTC.

This clone was recorded only once. The gene calls are TRBV2 and TRBJ1-5; 8 nucleotides agree with TRBD1. CDR3 size: 15 residues. Losses at the gene ends were 5 bases for V and 7 bases for J; bases not matched to a gene: 10. Germline CDR1 reads SNHLY; CDR2 reads FYNNEI. The DNA for the CDR3 is TGTGCCAGCAGTCCAATCCTGACAGGGGCCCAGCCCCAGCATTTT. Encoded protein: CASSPILTGAQPQHF.

This clone appeared a few times. The gene calls are TRBV19 and TRBJ2-3; TRBD1 matches 8 bases. The CDR3 is made up of 15 amino acids. Germline trimming cut 7 bases from V and 7 bases from J; bases unmatched to any gene: 13. The germline CDR1 and CDR2 sequences are LNHDA and SQIVND (reference sequence). The CDR3 DNA reads as TGTGCCAGTACCAGGACAGGGACCGCGCAGAATACGCAGTATTTT. This translates into CASTRTGTAQNTQYF.

The chain carries TRBV7-2 and TRBJ1-1; D possibly corresponds to TRBD1 (6 bases). V gave up 0 bases and J gave up 0 bases, with 20 bases separating them. Germline V gene lookup returns CDR1 SGHTA and CDR2 FQGNSA. The CDR3 runs to 19 residues. The CDR3 protein is CASSLAGQGLSKMNTEAFF. CDR3 DNA: TGTGCCAGCAGCTTAGCGGGACAAGGATTGAGCAAAATGAACACTGAAGCTTTCTTT. Drawing the rest from reference TRBV7-2 and TRBJ1-1, the complete variable domain is GAGVSQSPSNKVTEKGKDVELRCDPISGHTALYWYRQSLGQGLEFLIYFQGNSAPDKSGLPSDRFSAERTGGSVSTLTIQRTQQEDSAVYLCASSLAGQGLSKMNTEAFFGQGTRLTVV.

J is TRBJ1-1 and V is TRBV28; 7 positions match TRBD1. The germline CDR1 and CDR2 sequences are MDHEN and SYDVKM. J was trimmed by 1 base and V by 4 bases; bases with no gene match: 0. The CDR3 contains 13 residues. The CDR3 sequence: CASSWTGNTEAFF. The CDR3 DNA reads TGTGCCAGCAGTTGGACAGGGAACACTGAAGCTTTCTTT.

The chain carries TRBV7-8 and TRBJ2-2; 8 bases align to TRBD1. Germline loops: CDR1 SGHVS, CDR2 FQNEAQ. V was pared by 1 base and J by 7 bases, with 5 bases of the junction left unmatched. The CDR3 contains 15 residues. This CDR3 is CASSLDATGDGELFF. The CDR3 DNA reads TGTGCCAGCAGCTTAGACGCGACAGGGGACGGGGAGCTGTTTTTT.

CDR3 sequence: CASSAGLAGTGELFF. CDR3 bases: TGTGCCAGCAGCGCCGGACTAGCGGGGACCGGGGAGCTGTTTTTT. This sequence joins TRBV7-9 and TRBJ2-2; 12 bases map to TRBD2. Germline loops: CDR1 SEHNR, CDR2 FQNEAQ (reference sequence). The CDR3 is 15 amino acids. The junction had 3 bases not matched to a gene; V was cut back by 5 bases and J by 5 bases. Variable domain in full (rest from reference TRBV7-9 and TRBJ2-2): DTGVSQNPRHKITKRGQNVTFRCDPISEHNRLYWYRQTLGQGPEFLTYFQNEAQLEKSRLLSDRFSAERPKGSFSTLEIQRTEQGDSAMYLCASSAGLAGTGELFFGEGSRLTVL.

V gene TRBV5-6 combines with J gene TRBJ1-6; D is ambiguous. With 0 bases removed from V and 3 bases from J, the gap between germline ends came to 10 bases. Germline V gene lookup returns CDR1 SGHDT and CDR2 YYEEEE. The CDR3 spans 16 residues. CDR3 sequence reads: CASSLVGQSYNSPLHF. The CDR3 DNA reads TGTGCCAGCAGCTTGGTTGGGCAAAGCTATAATTCACCCCTCCACTTT. Drawing the rest from reference TRBV5-6 and TRBJ1-6, the complete variable domain is DAGVTQSPTHLIKTRGQQVTLRCSPKSGHDTVSWYQQALGQGPQFIFQYYEEEERQRGNFPDRFSGHQFPNYSSELNVNALLLGDSALYLCASSLVGQSYNSPLHFGNGTRLTVT.

The rearrangement uses TRBV2 and TRBJ1-1; D call uncertain. The V and J ends lost 5 bases and 5 bases respectively, with 6 bases between them. The V gene's germline CDR1 is SNHLY and CDR2 FYNNEI. The CDR3 spans 11 residues. The CDR3 nucleotides read TGTGCCAGCAGTCTTAATACTGAAGCTTTCTTT. It codes for CASSLNTEAFF.

The chain employs TRBV7-9 and TRBJ2-3, with 8 bases fitting TRBD2. J was trimmed by 3 bases and V by 3 bases; bases with no gene match: 2. Germline V gives CDR1 SEHNR, CDR2 FQNEAQ (reference sequence). This CDR3 comprises 14 residues. This CDR3 reads CASSFSGVTDTQYF. The CDR3 coding sequence is TGTGCCAGCAGCTTTAGCGGGGTAACAGATACGCAGTATTTT.

CDR3 sequence: CASTTRTSGVGELFF. The CDR3 DNA reads TGTGCCAGCACTACCCGGACTAGCGGGGTCGGGGAGCTGTTTTTT. V and J are TRBV6-5 and TRBJ2-2; 12 bases are a match to TRBD2. The CDR3 is 15 amino acids. Germline V lookup: CDR1 MNHEY, CDR2 SVGAGI. Unmatched junction bases numbered 7, after V lost 7 bases and J lost 7 bases.

V is TRBV15 and J is TRBJ1-4; the D gene is possibly TRBD1 (6 bases). Germline CDR1 is LNHNV and CDR2 is YYDKDF (reference sequence). V shed 6 bases and J shed 4 bases, with 12 bases lying between them. The CDR3 is 14 amino acids. This CDR3 is CATRLRGINEKLFF. The CDR3 DNA follows: TGTGCCACCAGACTAAGGGGGATTAATGAAAAACTGTTTTTT.

The V call is TRBV7-2, the J call TRBJ2-2, with D perhaps assigned TRBD1 or TRBD2 (6 bases each). The CDR3 runs to 15 residues. Trimming left V 7 bases short and J 5 bases short, with 17 bases between. CDR1 and CDR2 (germline): SGHTA, FQGNSA. This chain's CDR3 is CASTADRRDTGELFF. CDR3 sequence (DNA): TGTGCCAGCACCGCTGACAGGCGGGATACCGGGGAGCTGTTTTTT.

This chain connects TRBV7-7 to TRBJ2-2; a possible D gene is TRBD1 (6 bases). This CDR3 contains 16 residues. Looked up from germline, CDR1 is SSHAT and CDR2 is FNYEAQ (reference sequence). The V end was cut by 5 bases, the J end by 4 bases, with 17 bases between. CDR3 in DNA: TGTGCCAGCAGCCCCCAAATAGGGACAAGCACCGGGGAGCTGTTTTTT. Translation: CASSPQIGTSTGELFF.

The chain joins TRBV7-9 to TRBJ1-2; TRBD1 is a possible D gene (5 bases). V lost 4 bases, J lost 4 bases, and 19 bases lay in between. The CDR3 length is 16 residues. In germline, CDR1 is SEHNR, CDR2 FQNEAQ (reference sequence). This CDR3 reads CASSSGLGGTGYGYTF. CDR3 coding DNA: TGTGCCAGCAGCTCGGGGTTGGGGGGAACGGGCTATGGCTACACCTTC. Combining the CDR3 with reference TRBV7-9 and TRBJ1-2 gives the whole variable domain DTGVSQNPRHKITKRGQNVTFRCDPISEHNRLYWYRQTLGQGPEFLTYFQNEAQLEKSRLLSDRFSAERPKGSFSTLEIQRTEQGDSAMYLCASSSGLGGTGYGYTFGSGTRLTVV.

This clone ranks as medium-sized. The chain couples TRBV7-2 to TRBJ2-4; 8 bases line up with TRBD1. The germline V gene encodes CDR1 SGHTA and CDR2 FQGNSA. V dropped 5 bases and J dropped 1; count of bases not matched to a gene: 16. The length of the CDR3 is 19 residues. As DNA, the CDR3 is TGTGCCAGCAGCCTAAAACCGGGCCAGGGGGCGGGGGCCAAAAACATTCAGTACTTC. It translates to CASSLKPGQGAGAKNIQYF.